One and the same sample provided the 32 T cell receptor beta chains below, sequenced in a study of T cell responses to AZD1222 COVID-19 vaccine. TCRdb's copy holds only in-frame clones and misses some; the assay was immunoSEQ multiplex PCR. This sample carries approximately 110,000 clones, roughly 87% of them seen once, and the ten largest clones take roughly 9.8%. Sequencing used peripheral blood, obtained on day 0 of AZD1222 vaccination. Every receptor here comes from an adult in good health.

The chain employs TRBV6-5 and TRBJ1-1, with unresolved D. This CDR3 comprises 15 residues. In germline, CDR1 is MNHEY, CDR2 SVGAGI. V was pared by 2 bases and J by 1 base, with 11 bases between. CDR3 coding DNA: TGTGCCAGCAGTTACCCAGAAGGAGGGAACACTGAAGCTTTCTTT. Amino acids: CASSYPEGGNTEAFF.

This clone was counted only a few times. This rearrangement joins TRBV6-5 to TRBJ2-1, with TRBD1 matching 7 bases. With V trimmed by 2 bases and J by 9 bases, 10 bases remained unmatched. CDR1 and CDR2 from the germline V gene are MNHEY and SVGAGI. The CDR3 sequence is 15 residues long. The CDR3 loop reads CASSYLVPTGSEQFF. The CDR3 nucleotides are TGTGCCAGCAGTTACCTCGTCCCGACAGGGAGTGAGCAGTTCTTC.

The J gene is TRBJ1-6, the V gene TRBV18, with D perhaps TRBD1 (5 bases). The germline CDR1 and CDR2 sequences are KGHSH and LQKENI. V was pared by 4 bases and J by 7 bases, with 14 bases between. This CDR3 contains 15 residues. The CDR3 loop reads CASSLSQGANSPLHF. In nucleotides, the CDR3 is TGTGCCAGCTCACTATCCCAAGGGGCAAATTCACCCCTCCACTTT.

The chain carries TRBV4-3 and TRBJ2-7; D is undetermined. V shed 0 bases and J shed 6 bases, with 15 bases lying between them. From germline, CDR1 is LGHNA and CDR2 YSLEER. This CDR3 contains 15 residues. The CDR3 reads CASSQDPFFPSEQYF. CDR3 nucleotides: TGCGCCAGCAGCCAAGATCCTTTTTTCCCTTCCGAGCAGTACTTC.

This chain uses TRBV7-8 with TRBJ2-7; D may match TRBD1 or TRBD2 (5 bases each). Trimming removed 6 bases from V and 5 bases from J, with 14 bases in between. In germline, CDR1 is SGHVS, CDR2 FQNEAQ. This CDR3 contains 13 residues. CDR3: CASRDPGPNEQYF. As DNA, the CDR3 is TGTGCCAGCAGGGATCCGGGACCCAACGAGCAGTACTTC.

The chain has TRBV7-8 and TRBJ2-5; D may be TRBD1 (6 bases). The CDR3 is 15 amino acids. Germline V CDR1 and CDR2: SGHVS, FQNEAQ. The V end lost 5 bases, the J end lost 7 bases, and 20 bases lay between the germline ends. CDR3 region: CASSLTDSPKVTQYF. As DNA, the CDR3 is TGTGCCAGCAGCCTAACGGACAGCCCCAAGGTGACCCAGTACTTC.

In nucleotides, the CDR3 is TGTGCCACCATTGACAGGGGATGCGCAAGGTATTTT. Translation: CATIDRGCARYF. The chain joins TRBV24-1 to TRBJ2-3; TRBD1 aligns across 8 bases. Trimming cost V 8 bases and J 14 bases; bases outside gene matches: 11. The germline CDR1 and CDR2 sequences are KGHDR and SFDVKD. The CDR3 is 12 residues long.

This rearrangement joins TRBV12-3 or TRBV12-4 to TRBJ2-1, with D hard to call. V was trimmed by 6 bases and J by 5 bases, leaving 5 bases between them. The CDR3 runs 11 residues. Here the CDR3 reads CASRENNEQFF. The CDR3 region has the DNA TGTGCCAGCAGGGAGAACAATGAGCAGTTCTTC.

The CDR3 coding sequence is TGTGCCAGCAGTTTATGGGGCGAGGAGGTAGAATATGGCTACACCTTC. This codes for CASSLWGEEVEYGYTF. The chain couples TRBV28 to TRBJ1-2, with unresolved D. CDR1 is MDHEN, CDR2 SYDVKM, per germline. This CDR3 is built from 16 residues. V was clipped by 0 bases and J by 5 bases, with 16 bases between them.

J is TRBJ2-5 and V is TRBV12-3 or TRBV12-4, with 7 nucleotides matching TRBD2. This CDR3 has 11 amino acids. The V gene end was trimmed by 6 bases and the J gene end by 5 bases; junction bases not matched to a gene: 0. CDR3 in amino acids: CASRAGETQYF. DNA of the CDR3: TGTGCCAGCAGAGCGGGGGAGACCCAGTACTTC.

The CDR3 region has the DNA TGTGCCAGCAGCTTACAGGGAATAAAAGAGACCCAGTACTTC. Amino acids: CASSLQGIKETQYF. The genes are TRBV7-9 and TRBJ2-5; TRBD1 might be the D (5 bases). Trimming stripped 2 bases from V and 3 bases from J, with 10 bases between. This CDR3 is 14 amino acids long. From germline, CDR1 is SEHNR and CDR2 FQNEAQ (reference sequence).

J is TRBJ2-7 and V is TRBV14; D is possibly TRBD1 or TRBD2 (5 bases each). Germline CDR1 and CDR2: SGHDN and FVKESK. With 2 bases removed from V and 2 bases from J, the gap between germline ends came to 13 bases. This CDR3 contains 15 residues. As DNA, the CDR3 is TGTGCCAGCAGCCAATATGGGACCGGAGCCTACGAGCAGTACTTC. Its translation: CASSQYGTGAYEQYF.

As to this clone: At one end the junction does not follow the germline gene, possibly because of a read error. The V and J genes are TRBV9 and TRBJ1-1; D gene uncertain. This CDR3 has 15 residues. Germline lookup yields CDR1 SGDLS and CDR2 YYNGEE. CDR3 loop: CASSAKLSPNAEAFF. CDR3 in DNA: TGTGCCAGCAGCGCCAAGTTAAGTCCGAACGCTGAAGCTTTCTTT.

The genes are TRBV7-3 and TRBJ1-6; perhaps TRBD1 as D (5 bases). Germline loops: CDR1 SGHTA, CDR2 FQGTGA. V was shortened by 5 bases and J by 7 bases, with 15 bases between the two germline ends. The CDR3 length is 15 residues. The CDR3 DNA reads as TGTGCCAGCAGCGGTTCGGGGGGAGGCAATTCACCCCTCCACTTT. Its protein is CASSGSGGGNSPLHF. The variable domain in full, completed from reference TRBV7-3 and TRBJ1-6, reads GAGVSQTPSNKVTEKGKYVELRCDPISGHTALYWYRQSLGQGPEFLIYFQGTGAADDSGLPNDRFFAVRPEGSVSTLKIQRTERGDSAVYLCASSGSGGGNSPLHFGNGTRLTVT.

V usage is TRBV6-5 and J usage is TRBJ1-3; D call uncertain. The CDR3 covers 14 residues. The V gene's germline CDR1 is MNHEY and CDR2 SVGAGI. Trimming removed 0 bases from V and 2 bases from J, with 5 bases in between. The chain's CDR3 is CASSYSIAGNTIYF. DNA for the CDR3: TGTGCCAGCAGTTACTCGATTGCTGGAAACACCATATATTTT.

CDR3 loop: CASSYSGQGNSGANVLTF. In DNA form, the CDR3 reads TGCGCCAGCAGCTATTCAGGACAAGGTAACTCTGGGGCCAACGTCCTGACTTTC. V is TRBV5-1 and J is TRBJ2-6, with TRBD1 as a possible D gene (5 bases). The germline V and J ends were trimmed by 3 bases and 0 bases, with 16 bases remaining between them. CDR3 length equals 18 residues. The germline V gene has CDR1 SGHRS and CDR2 YFSETQ.

The J gene is TRBJ2-1, the V gene TRBV7-2; possible D gene TRBD2, 6 bases. The CDR3 runs 14 residues. CDR1 and CDR2 (germline): SGHTA, FQGNSA. Trimming left V 3 bases short and J 4 bases short, with 10 bases between. The CDR3 here is CASSFSGPYNEQFF. The CDR3 bases are TGTGCCAGCAGCTTCAGCGGGCCATACAATGAGCAGTTCTTC.

This clone appeared a few times. V gene TRBV5-1 combines with J gene TRBJ2-6; D not resolved. CDR1 and CDR2 from the germline V gene are SGHRS and YFSETQ. The ends were cut back, 5 bases at V and 2 bases at J, with 11 bases in the middle. The CDR3 is 15 amino acids. The CDR3 bases are TGCGCCAGCAGGGCGTGGGTCCCTGGGGCCAACGTCCTGACTTTC. Protein sequence: CASRAWVPGANVLTF.

The V gene is TRBV5-3, the J gene TRBJ1-5, with D tentatively TRBD1 (5 bases). TRBV5-3 is flagged as an ORF with uncertain function. Trimming stripped 1 base from V and 0 bases from J, with 8 bases between. The CDR3 loop spans 15 amino acids. DNA of the CDR3: TGTGCCAGAAGCTTGCCAGGGAATAGCAATCAGCCCCAGCATTTT. Protein product: CARSLPGNSNQPQHF.

The rearrangement uses TRBV5-1 and TRBJ1-2; the match to TRBD1 covers 10 bases. Per germline, CDR1 SGHRS and CDR2 YFSETQ. Losses at the gene ends were 5 bases for V and 4 bases for J; bases not matched to a gene: 8. The CDR3 is 15 amino acids. CDR3 DNA sequence: TGCGCCAGCAGGCAAGGGGGACAGGGGCCCTATGGCTACACCTTC. It codes for CASRQGGQGPYGYTF.

This clone was detected only once. V gene TRBV19 combines with J gene TRBJ1-5; possible D gene TRBD1, 5 bases. Trimming left V 3 bases short and J 2 bases short, with 14 bases between. Germline V lookup: CDR1 LNHDA, CDR2 SQIVND (reference sequence). This CDR3 is 16 amino acids long. This CDR3 reads CASSIRLGARNQPQHF. The DNA for the CDR3 is TGTGCCAGTAGTATCAGGCTCGGGGCACGCAATCAGCCCCAGCATTTT.

This chain joins TRBV30 and TRBJ1-2; D unclear. Germline loops: CDR1 GTSNPN, CDR2 SVGIG (reference sequence). The CDR3 covers 12 residues. V was clipped by 3 bases and J by 6 bases, with 11 bases between them. CDR3 in amino acids: CAWRTLRDGYTF. DNA for the CDR3: TGTGCCTGGAGGACGTTAAGGGATGGCTACACCTTC.

As for this clone: Other DNA sequences within the sample encode an identical CDR3. The chain recombines TRBV7-2 with TRBJ2-7; D is unclear. Germline values: CDR1 SGHTA, CDR2 FQGNSA. Trimming shortened V by 0 bases and J by 6 bases, and 9 bases separated the two germline ends. This CDR3 region has 13 residues. For the CDR3, the DNA is TGTGCCAGCAGCTTAGCTCTCCGTGGCGAGCAGTACTTC. Translation gives CASSLALRGEQYF.

This sequence joins TRBV27 and TRBJ2-7, with D perhaps matching TRBD1 (6 bases). The CDR3 consists of 14 residues. Trimming took off 5 bases at V and 9 bases at J, with 20 bases between the two ends. In germline, CDR1 is MNHEY, CDR2 SMNVEV (reference sequence). The CDR3 sequence: CASSTGTPYVGQYF. CDR3 nucleotides: TGTGCCAGCAGTACCGGGACACCTTACGTTGGGCAGTACTTC.

The chain is built from TRBV9 and TRBJ2-2, with a weak D call TRBD2 (5 bases). In germline, CDR1 is SGDLS, CDR2 YYNGEE. The V end was cut by 0 bases, the J end by 2 bases, with 8 bases between. The CDR3 runs to 15 residues. CDR3 nucleotides: TGTGCCAGCAGCGTAGTTGAGGGAAACACCGGGGAGCTGTTTTTT. Amino acid sequence: CASSVVEGNTGELFF.

The chain joins TRBV6-5 to TRBJ1-5, with unresolved D. Germline CDR1 reads MNHEY; CDR2 reads SVGAGI. V gave up 6 bases and J gave up 3 bases, with 15 bases separating them. This CDR3 is built from 15 residues. CDR3 in amino acids: CASRPPGGYNQPQHF. The CDR3 bases are TGTGCCAGCAGACCCCCAGGCGGATACAATCAGCCCCAGCATTTT.

This clone came up a few times. This sequence joins TRBV7-3 and TRBJ2-7, with D possibly matching TRBD1 (6 bases). This CDR3 spans 13 amino acids. Between the trimmed V and J ends, which lost 0 bases and 12 bases, there was a span of 15 bases. Germline assignment: CDR1 SGHTA and CDR2 FQGTGA. The CDR3 sequence: CASSLTPGADRYF. The DNA for the CDR3 is TGTGCCAGCAGCTTAACCCCAGGGGCGGATAGGTACTTC.

The chain uses TRBV5-1 and TRBJ2-7; perhaps TRBD1 as D (5 bases). CDR3 length: 14 residues. Germline V gene lookup returns CDR1 SGHRS and CDR2 YFSETQ. V was pared by 0 bases and J by 5 bases, with 12 bases between. The CDR3 sequence is CASSLGGAPNEQYF. DNA of the CDR3: TGCGCCAGCAGCTTGGGTGGGGCCCCGAACGAGCAGTACTTC.

In its sample, this clone was seen a few times. The chain is built from TRBV5-8 and TRBJ1-4; D may be TRBD1 (5 bases). Deletions cut 5 bases from V and 1 base from J, with 12 bases between. CDR3 size: 15 residues. Germline V lookup: CDR1 SGHTS, CDR2 YDEGEE. Here the CDR3 reads CASRKIGQTNEKLFF. The CDR3 DNA reads as TGTGCCAGCAGGAAGATAGGACAAACTAATGAAAAACTGTTTTTT.

The chain uses TRBV5-4 and TRBJ2-7, with a tentative D call TRBD2 (5 bases). Trimming removed 4 bases at V and 2 bases at J, with 13 bases between. Germline V gives CDR1 SGHNT, CDR2 YYREEE (reference sequence). CDR3 length: 14 amino acids. The CDR3 protein is CASSPSGGTYEQYF. CDR3 DNA sequence: TGTGCCAGCAGCCCCAGTGGAGGTACCTACGAGCAGTACTTC. The variable domain in full, completed from reference TRBV5-4 and TRBJ2-7, reads ETGVTQSPTHLIKTRGQQVTLRCSSQSGHNTVSWYQQALGQGPQFIFQYYREEENGRGNFPPRFSGLQFPNYSSELNVNALELDDSALYLCASSPSGGTYEQYFGPGTRLTVT.

This chain links TRBV6-5 with TRBJ1-4; weak D call: TRBD1 (5 bases). The CDR3 contains 13 residues. The V and J ends lost 6 bases and 6 bases respectively, with 11 bases between them. CDR1 is MNHEY and CDR2 is SVGAGI in the germline V gene. CDR3 loop: CASRKGLDEKLFF. The CDR3 bases are TGTGCCAGCAGGAAGGGGCTGGATGAAAAACTGTTTTTT.

The chain has TRBV11-3 and TRBJ1-2; TRBD1 is a possible D gene (5 bases). The CDR3 consists of 16 residues. Germline CDR1 and CDR2: SGHNT and YENEEA. V was shortened by 1 base and J by 6 bases, with 18 bases between the two germline ends. CDR3 region: CASSLASSGQGNGYTF. The DNA of the CDR3 is TGTGCCAGCAGCTTAGCATCGTCCGGGCAGGGAAATGGCTACACCTTC.